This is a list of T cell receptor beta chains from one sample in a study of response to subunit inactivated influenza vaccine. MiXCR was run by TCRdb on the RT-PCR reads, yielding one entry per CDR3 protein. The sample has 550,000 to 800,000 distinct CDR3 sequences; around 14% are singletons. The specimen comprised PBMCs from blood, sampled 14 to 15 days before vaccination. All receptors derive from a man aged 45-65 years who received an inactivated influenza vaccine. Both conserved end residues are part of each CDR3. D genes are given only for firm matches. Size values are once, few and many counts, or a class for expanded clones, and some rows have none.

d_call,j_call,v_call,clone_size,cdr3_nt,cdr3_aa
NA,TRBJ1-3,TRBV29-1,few,TGCAGCGTCCTGCCCACAGGGAGCTCTGGAAACACCATATATTTT,CSVLPTGSSGNTIYF
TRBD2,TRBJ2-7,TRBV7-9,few,TGTGCCAGCACAACGGGGGGTGCCGTAAATGAGCAGTACTTC,CASTTGGAVNEQYF
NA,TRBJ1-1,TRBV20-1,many,TGCAGTGCTAGAGAAGACACTGAAGCTTTCTTT,CSAREDTEAFF
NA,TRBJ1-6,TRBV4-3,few,TGCGCCAGCAGCCAAGATGGGGCAGCGTATAATTCACCCCTCCACTTT,CASSQDGAAYNSPLHF
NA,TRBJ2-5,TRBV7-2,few,TGTGCCAGCAGCTTAGCTGCACGGCTCTTCGGGGAGACCCAGTACTTC,CASSLAARLFGETQYF
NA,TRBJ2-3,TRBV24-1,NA,TGTGCCACTGAGGATGCCTCTGTCACAGATACGCAGTATTTT,CATEDASVTDTQYF
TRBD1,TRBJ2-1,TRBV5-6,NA,TGTGCCAGCAGCTCTCAACTAAGGACAGGGGGCTATGAGCAGTTCTTC,CASSSQLRTGGYEQFF
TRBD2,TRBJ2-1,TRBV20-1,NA,TGCAGTGCAACTACATGGACTAGCGGGGGCTATGAGCAGTTCTTC,CSATTWTSGGYEQFF
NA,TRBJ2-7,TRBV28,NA,TGTGCCAGCAGTCCGCCTGCGGACAGCTCCTACGAGCAGTACTTC,CASSPPADSSYEQYF
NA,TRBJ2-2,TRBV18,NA,TGTGCCAGCTCACAGAACTTAAGGACTAACACCGGGGAGCTGTTTTTT,CASSQNLRTNTGELFF
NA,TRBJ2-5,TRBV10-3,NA,TGTGCCATCAGCGACGGAGACAGACAAGAGACCCAGTACTTC,CAISDGDRQETQYF
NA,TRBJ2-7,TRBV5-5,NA,TGTGCCAGCAGCTTGCCACAATACGAGCAGTACTTC,CASSLPQYEQYF
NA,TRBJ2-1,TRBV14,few,TGTGCCAGCAGCCAAGAATTTGGAGGGTGGAATGAGCAGTTCTTC,CASSQEFGGWNEQFF
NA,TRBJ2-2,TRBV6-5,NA,TGTGCCAGCAGTTATCAGGGGGGGCAGGGGGAGCTGTTTTTT,CASSYQGGQGELFF
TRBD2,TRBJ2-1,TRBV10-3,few,TGTGCCATCAGTGCTTCGAGCGGGAAAAGCGACAATGAGCAGTTCTTC,CAISASSGKSDNEQFF
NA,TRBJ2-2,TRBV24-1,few,TGTGCCACCAGTATGGCCCCCGGGGAGCTGTTTTTT,CATSMAPGELFF